This TCR beta chain was observed in a study of vaccination effects on CD4 cells after COVID-19. The study's findings and limits: There was only 1 of 255 vaccine-induced clones in healthy vaccinees that cross-reacted with common cold coronaviruses. Infection- and vaccine-induced clones contracted markedly late after vaccination.

Sequencing in the ViraFEST assay came after antigen-specific CD4+ T cells had been expanded with viral peptide pools, which were used to stimulate PBMC. Subsequent to a culture period of about ten days, CD4+ T cells were isolated. People in the vaccine group had not been infected with SARS-CoV-2 before, and their nucleocapsid antibodies were negative. About 2.1 million PBMC were placed in each well, which was supplemented with 10 IU/ml IL-2 and 8.5 to 10 ug/ml peptides. Half-medium changes using IL-2 medium occurred on days 3 and 7. On this clone itself: Its antigen is not known.

Method: immunoSEQ multiplex PCR; TCRdb's copy keeps in-frame clones and lacks some. The sample lists about 63,000 clones; roughly 80% were seen once. Trimming removed 6 bases at V and 1 base at J, with 13 bases between. The CDR3 is 15 residues long. Germline CDR1 KGHSH, CDR2 LQKENI. This sequence originates from a human donor who received a COVID-19 vaccine. Sample: CD4+ T cells from PBMCs cultured with HCoV-OC43 spike peptides, taken before COVID-19 vaccination. Subset denoted: HCoV-OC43 spike overlapping peptide pool stimulation. The chain employs TRBV18 and TRBJ1-5; no definite D call. DNA of the CDR3: TGTGCCAGCTCTCGAACGGCCGGGAGCAATCAGCCCCAGCATTTT. Translated: CASSRTAGSNQPQHF. Full variable domain (outside the CDR3, taken from reference TRBV18 and TRBJ1-5): NAGVMQNPRHLVRRRGQEARLRCSPMKGHSHVYWYRQLPEEGLKFMVYLQKENIIDESGMPKERFSAEFPKEGPSILRIQQVVRGDSAAYFCASSRTAGSNQPQHFGDGTRLSIL.